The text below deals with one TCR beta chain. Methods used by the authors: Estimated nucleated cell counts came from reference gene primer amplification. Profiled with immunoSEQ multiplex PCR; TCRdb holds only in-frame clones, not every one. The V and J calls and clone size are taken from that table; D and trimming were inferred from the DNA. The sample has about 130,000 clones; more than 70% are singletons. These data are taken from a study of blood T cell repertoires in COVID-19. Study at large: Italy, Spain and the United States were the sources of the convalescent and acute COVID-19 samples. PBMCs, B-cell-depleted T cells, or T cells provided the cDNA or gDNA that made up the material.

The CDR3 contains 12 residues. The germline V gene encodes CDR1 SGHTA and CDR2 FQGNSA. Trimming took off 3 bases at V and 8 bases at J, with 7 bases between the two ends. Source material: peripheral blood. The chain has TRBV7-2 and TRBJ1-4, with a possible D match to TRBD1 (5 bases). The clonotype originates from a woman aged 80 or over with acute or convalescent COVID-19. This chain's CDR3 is CASSFQGEKLFF. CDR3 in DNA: TGTGCCAGCAGCTTTCAGGGAGAAAAACTGTTTTTT.